This T cell receptor beta chain was identified in a study of identical twins' blood T cells. Study-wide results and caveats: Abundant TCRbeta CDR3s overlapped more between twins than with unrelated donors. Twin repertoire similarity may partly reflect shared environment.

For this clonotype: Its antigen is unidentified.

V shed 10 bases and J 1 base; nucleotides not matched to a gene: 8. This CDR3 has 15 amino acids. CDR1 MDHEN and CDR2 SYDVKM come from the germline V gene. Both ends of each TCR cDNA library bore sample-specific barcodes. One entry per CDR3 protein, called by TCRdb with MiXCR from the 5' RACE reads. Of fewer than 450,000 distinct CDR3 sequences listed, about 28% were seen once; the top ten hold roughly 5.5%. The receptor's source is a woman between 18 and 55 years old in good health. The chain couples TRBV28 to TRBJ2-7, with 12 bases that match TRBD2. Sequenced material: PBMCs. CDR3 coding DNA: TGTGCCATCCAACTAGCGGGAGGCCTATCCTACGAGCAGTACTTC. Residues: CAIQLAGGLSYEQYF.